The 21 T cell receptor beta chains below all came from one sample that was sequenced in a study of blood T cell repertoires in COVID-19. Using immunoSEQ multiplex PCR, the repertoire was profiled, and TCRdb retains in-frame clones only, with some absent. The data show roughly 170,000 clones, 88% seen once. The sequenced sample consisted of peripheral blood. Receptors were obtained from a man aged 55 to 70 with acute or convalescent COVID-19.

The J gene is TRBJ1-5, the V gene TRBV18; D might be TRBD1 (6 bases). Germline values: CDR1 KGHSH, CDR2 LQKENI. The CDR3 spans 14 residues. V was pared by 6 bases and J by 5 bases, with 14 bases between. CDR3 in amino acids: CASSVTGTDQPQHF. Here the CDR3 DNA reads TGTGCCAGCTCCGTGACAGGTACGGATCAGCCCCAGCATTTT.

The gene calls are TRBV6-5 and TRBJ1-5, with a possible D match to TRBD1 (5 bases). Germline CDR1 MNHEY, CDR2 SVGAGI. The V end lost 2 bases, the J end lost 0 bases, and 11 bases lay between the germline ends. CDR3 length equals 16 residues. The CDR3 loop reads CASSYGAPNSNQPQHF. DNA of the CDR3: TGTGCCAGCAGTTACGGGGCACCTAATAGCAATCAGCCCCAGCATTTT.

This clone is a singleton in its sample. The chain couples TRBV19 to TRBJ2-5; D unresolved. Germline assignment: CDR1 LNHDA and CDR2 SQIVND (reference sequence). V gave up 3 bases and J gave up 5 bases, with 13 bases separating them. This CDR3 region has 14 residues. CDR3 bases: TGTGCCAGTAGTATGGCTCCATCTTCCGAGACCCAGTACTTC. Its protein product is CASSMAPSSETQYF.

This CDR3 is CASSLLPPGTANTEAFF. CDR3 nucleotide sequence: TGTGCCAGCAGCTTACTACCTCCCGGGACAGCTAACACTGAAGCTTTCTTT. This sequence joins TRBV11-2 and TRBJ1-1; 7 nucleotides match TRBD1. CDR3 length: 17 residues. Germline CDR1 and CDR2: SGHAT and FQNNGV. V lost 2 bases, J lost 2 bases, and 11 bases stayed unmatched.

CDR3 sequence (DNA): TGCGCCAGCTCTTTAGACAGGAACTATGGCTACACCTTC. Translation gives CASSLDRNYGYTF. The chain employs TRBV4-1 and TRBJ1-2; the D gene is possibly TRBD1 (6 bases). The CDR3 totals 13 residues. Germline V CDR1 and CDR2: MGHRA, YSYEKL. The ends were cut back, 8 bases at V and 2 bases at J, with 12 bases in the middle.

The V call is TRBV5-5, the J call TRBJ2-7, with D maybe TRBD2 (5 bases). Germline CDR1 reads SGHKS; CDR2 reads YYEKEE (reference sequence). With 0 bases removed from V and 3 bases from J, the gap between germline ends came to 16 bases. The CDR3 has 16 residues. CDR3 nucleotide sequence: TGTGCCAGCAGCTTGGAAAATAGGCCAGGAGGCTACGAGCAGTACTTC. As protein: CASSLENRPGGYEQYF.

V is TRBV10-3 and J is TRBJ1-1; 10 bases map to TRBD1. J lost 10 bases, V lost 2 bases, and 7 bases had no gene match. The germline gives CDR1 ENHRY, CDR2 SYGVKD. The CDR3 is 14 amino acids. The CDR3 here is CAISEDGTGVRAFF. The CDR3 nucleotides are TGTGCCATCAGTGAGGACGGGACAGGGGTACGAGCTTTCTTT.

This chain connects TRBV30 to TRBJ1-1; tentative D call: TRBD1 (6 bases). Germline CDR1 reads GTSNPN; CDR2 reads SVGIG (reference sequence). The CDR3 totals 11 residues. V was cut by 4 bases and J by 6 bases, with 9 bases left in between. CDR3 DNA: TGTGCCTGGATCAGGGGACCTGAAGCTTTCTTT. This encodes CAWIRGPEAFF. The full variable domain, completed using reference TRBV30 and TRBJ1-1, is SQTIHQWPATLVQPVGSPLSLECTVEGTSNPNLYWYRQAAGRGLQLLFYSVGIGQISSEVPQNLSASRPQDRQFILSSKKLLLSDSGFYLCAWIRGPEAFFGQGTRLTVV.

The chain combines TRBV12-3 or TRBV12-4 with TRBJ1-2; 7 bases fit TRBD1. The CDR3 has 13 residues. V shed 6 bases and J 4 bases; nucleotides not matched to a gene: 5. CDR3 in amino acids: CASRRQGFYGYTF. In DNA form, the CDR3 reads TGTGCCAGCAGGCGACAGGGATTCTATGGCTACACCTTC.

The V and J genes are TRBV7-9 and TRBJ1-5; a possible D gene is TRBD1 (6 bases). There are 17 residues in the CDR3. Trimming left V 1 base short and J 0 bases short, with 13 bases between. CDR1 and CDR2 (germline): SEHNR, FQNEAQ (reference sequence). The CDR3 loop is CASSLELRDNSNQPQHF. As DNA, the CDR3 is TGTGCCAGCAGCTTAGAGTTGAGGGACAATAGCAATCAGCCCCAGCATTTT.

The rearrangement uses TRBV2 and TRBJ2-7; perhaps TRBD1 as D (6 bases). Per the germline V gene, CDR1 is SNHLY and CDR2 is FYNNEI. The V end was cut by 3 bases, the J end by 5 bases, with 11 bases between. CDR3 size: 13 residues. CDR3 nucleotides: TGTGCCAGCAGTGACAGGGGTGTGAACGAGCAGTACTTC. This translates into CASSDRGVNEQYF. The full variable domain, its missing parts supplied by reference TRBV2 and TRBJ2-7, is EPEVTQTPSHQVTQMGQEVILRCVPISNHLYFYWYRQILGQKVEFLVSFYNNEISEKSEIFDDQFSVERPDGSNFTLKIRSTKLEDSAMYFCASSDRGVNEQYFGPGTRLTVT.

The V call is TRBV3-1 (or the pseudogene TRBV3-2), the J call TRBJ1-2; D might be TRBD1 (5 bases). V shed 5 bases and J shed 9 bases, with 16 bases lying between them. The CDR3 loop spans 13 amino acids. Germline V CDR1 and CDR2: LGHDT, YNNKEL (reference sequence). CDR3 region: CASSDGAGMRYTF. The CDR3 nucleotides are TGTGCCAGCAGCGACGGTGCAGGGATGCGCTACACCTTC.

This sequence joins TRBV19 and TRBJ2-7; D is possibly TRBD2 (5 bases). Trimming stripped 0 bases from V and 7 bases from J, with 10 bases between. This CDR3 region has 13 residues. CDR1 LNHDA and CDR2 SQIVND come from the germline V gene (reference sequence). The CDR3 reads CASSIEGEGEQYF. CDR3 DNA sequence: TGTGCCAGTAGTATAGAGGGAGAAGGGGAGCAGTACTTC.

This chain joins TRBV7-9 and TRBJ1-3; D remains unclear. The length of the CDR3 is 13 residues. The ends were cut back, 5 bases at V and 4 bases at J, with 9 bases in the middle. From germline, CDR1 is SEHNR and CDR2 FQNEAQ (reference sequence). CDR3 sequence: CASSAGLGNTIYF. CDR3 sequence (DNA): TGTGCCAGCAGCGCGGGCCTCGGAAACACCATATATTTT.

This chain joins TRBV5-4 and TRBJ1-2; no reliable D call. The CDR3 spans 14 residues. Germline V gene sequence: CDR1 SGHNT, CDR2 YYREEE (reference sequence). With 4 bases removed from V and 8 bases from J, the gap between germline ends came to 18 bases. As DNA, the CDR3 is TGTGCCAGCAGCCCCAGTGCAGACTCGGGAGGCTACACCTTC. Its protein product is CASSPSADSGGYTF. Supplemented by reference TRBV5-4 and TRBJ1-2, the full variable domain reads ETGVTQSPTHLIKTRGQQVTLRCSSQSGHNTVSWYQQALGQGPQFIFQYYREEENGRGNFPPRFSGLQFPNYSSELNVNALELDDSALYLCASSPSADSGGYTFGSGTRLTVV.

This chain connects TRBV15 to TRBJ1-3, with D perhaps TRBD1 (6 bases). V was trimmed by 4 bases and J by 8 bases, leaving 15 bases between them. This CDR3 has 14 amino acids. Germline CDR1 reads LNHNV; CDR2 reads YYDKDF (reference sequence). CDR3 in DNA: TGTGCCACCAGCAAGGGGGGGAAACTAGACACCATATATTTT. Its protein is CATSKGGKLDTIYF. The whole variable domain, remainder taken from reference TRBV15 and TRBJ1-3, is DAMVIQNPRYQVTQFGKPVTLSCSQTLNHNVMYWYQQKSSQAPKLLFHYYDKDFNNEADTPDNFQSRRPNTSFCFLDIRSPGLGDTAMYLCATSKGGKLDTIYFGEGSWLTVV.

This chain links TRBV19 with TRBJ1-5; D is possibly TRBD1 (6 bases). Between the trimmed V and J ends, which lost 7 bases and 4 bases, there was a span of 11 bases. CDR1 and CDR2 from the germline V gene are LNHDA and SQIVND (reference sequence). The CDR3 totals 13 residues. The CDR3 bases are TGTGCCAGTACGGACAGCCTAAATCAGCCCCAGCATTTT. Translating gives CASTDSLNQPQHF.

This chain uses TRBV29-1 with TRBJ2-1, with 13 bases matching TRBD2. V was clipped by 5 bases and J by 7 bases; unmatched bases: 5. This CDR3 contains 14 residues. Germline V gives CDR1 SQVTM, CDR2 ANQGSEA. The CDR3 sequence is CSVLPGLAGNEQFF. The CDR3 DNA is TGCAGCGTTTTGCCGGGACTAGCGGGGAATGAGCAGTTCTTC.

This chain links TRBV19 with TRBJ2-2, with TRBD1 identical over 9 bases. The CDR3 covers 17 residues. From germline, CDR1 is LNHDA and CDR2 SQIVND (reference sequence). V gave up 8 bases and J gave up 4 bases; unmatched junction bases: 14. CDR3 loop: CASLPNNRGLSTGELFF. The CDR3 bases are TGTGCCAGTTTACCCAATAACAGGGGGCTGAGCACCGGGGAGCTGTTTTTT.

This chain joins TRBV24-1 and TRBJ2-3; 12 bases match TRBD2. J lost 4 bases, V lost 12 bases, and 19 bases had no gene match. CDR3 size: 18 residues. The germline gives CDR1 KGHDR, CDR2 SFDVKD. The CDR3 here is CASAPSSGGASGSDTQYF. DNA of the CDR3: TGTGCCTCGGCCCCCTCTAGCGGGGGGGCCTCCGGATCAGATACGCAGTATTTT.

CDR3 in DNA: TGTGCCAGCAGGACGGACAGGCTTTATGGCTACACCTTC. The encoded protein is CASRTDRLYGYTF. The J gene is TRBJ1-2, the V gene TRBV5-6; 7 bases agree with TRBD1. CDR3 length: 13 amino acids. Germline V lookup: CDR1 SGHDT, CDR2 YYEEEE. The J segment lost 5 bases and the V segment lost 5 bases, leaving 6 bases of the junction unmatched. The full variable domain, completed using reference TRBV5-6 and TRBJ1-2, is DAGVTQSPTHLIKTRGQQVTLRCSPKSGHDTVSWYQQALGQGPQFIFQYYEEEERQRGNFPDRFSGHQFPNYSSELNVNALLLGDSALYLCASRTDRLYGYTFGSGTRLTVV.